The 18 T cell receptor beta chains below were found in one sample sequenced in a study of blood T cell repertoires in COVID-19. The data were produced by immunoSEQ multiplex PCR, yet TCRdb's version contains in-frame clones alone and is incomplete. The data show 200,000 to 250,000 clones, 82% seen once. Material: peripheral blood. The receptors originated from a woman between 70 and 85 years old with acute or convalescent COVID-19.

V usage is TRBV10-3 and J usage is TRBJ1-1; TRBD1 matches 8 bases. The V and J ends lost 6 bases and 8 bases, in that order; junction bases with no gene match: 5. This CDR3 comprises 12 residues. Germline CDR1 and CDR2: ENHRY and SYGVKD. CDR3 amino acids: CAIRPDRGEAFF. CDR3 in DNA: TGTGCCATCAGACCCGACAGGGGAGAAGCTTTCTTT.

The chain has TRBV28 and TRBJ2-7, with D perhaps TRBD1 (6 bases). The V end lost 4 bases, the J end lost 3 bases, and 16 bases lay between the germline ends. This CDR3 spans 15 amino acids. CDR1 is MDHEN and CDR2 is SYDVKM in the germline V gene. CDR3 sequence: CASSYRDIRYYEQYF. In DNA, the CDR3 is TGTGCCAGCAGTTACCGGGACATTCGTTACTACGAGCAGTACTTC.

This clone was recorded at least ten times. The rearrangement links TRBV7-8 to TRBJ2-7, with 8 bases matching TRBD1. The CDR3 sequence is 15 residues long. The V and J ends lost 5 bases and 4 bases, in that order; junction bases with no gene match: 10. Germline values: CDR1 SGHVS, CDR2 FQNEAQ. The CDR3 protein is CASSARTGTEYEQYF. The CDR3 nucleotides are TGTGCCAGCAGCGCCCGGACAGGGACGGAGTACGAGCAGTACTTC. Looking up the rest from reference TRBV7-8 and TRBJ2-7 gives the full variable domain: GAGVSQSPRYKVAKRGQDVALRCDPISGHVSLFWYQQALGQGPEFLTYFQNEAQLDKSGLPSDRFFAERPEGSVSTLKIQRTQQEDSAVYLCASSARTGTEYEQYFGPGTRLTVT.

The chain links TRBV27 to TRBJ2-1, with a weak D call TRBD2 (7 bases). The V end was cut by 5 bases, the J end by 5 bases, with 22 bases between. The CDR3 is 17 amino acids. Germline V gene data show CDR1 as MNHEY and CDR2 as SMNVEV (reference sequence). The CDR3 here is CASSPSLRGAKNNEQFF. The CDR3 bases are TGTGCCAGCAGTCCCTCCCTCCGGGGGGCTAAGAACAATGAGCAGTTCTTC.

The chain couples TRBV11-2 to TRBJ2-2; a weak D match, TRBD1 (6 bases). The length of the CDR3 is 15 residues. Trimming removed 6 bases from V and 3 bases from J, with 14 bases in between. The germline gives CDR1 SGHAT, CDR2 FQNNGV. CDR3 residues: CASRPGVLDTGELFF. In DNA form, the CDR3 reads TGTGCCAGCAGACCAGGGGTGTTGGACACCGGGGAGCTGTTTTTT.

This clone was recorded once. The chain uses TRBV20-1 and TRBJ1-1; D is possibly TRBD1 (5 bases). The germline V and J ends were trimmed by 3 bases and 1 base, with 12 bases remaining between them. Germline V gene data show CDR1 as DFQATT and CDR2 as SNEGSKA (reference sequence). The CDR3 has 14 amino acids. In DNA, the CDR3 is TGCAGTGCTAGTCGGCAGGGCCAGAACACTGAAGCTTTCTTT. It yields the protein CSASRQGQNTEAFF.

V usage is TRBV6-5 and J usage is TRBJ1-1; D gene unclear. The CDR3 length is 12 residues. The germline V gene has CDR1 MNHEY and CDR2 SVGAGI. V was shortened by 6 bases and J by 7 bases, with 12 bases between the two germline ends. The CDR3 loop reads CASSREVGEAFF. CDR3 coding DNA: TGTGCCAGCAGCCGAGAGGTTGGTGAAGCTTTCTTT.

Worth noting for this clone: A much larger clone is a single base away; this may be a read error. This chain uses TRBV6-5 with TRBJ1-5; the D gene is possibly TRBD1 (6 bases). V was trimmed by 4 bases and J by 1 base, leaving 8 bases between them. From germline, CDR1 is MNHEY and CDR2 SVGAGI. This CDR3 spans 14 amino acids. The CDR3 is CASSFGQSNQPQHF. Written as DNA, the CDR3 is TGTGCCAGCAGTTTCGGACAGAGCAATCAGCCCCAGCATTTT.

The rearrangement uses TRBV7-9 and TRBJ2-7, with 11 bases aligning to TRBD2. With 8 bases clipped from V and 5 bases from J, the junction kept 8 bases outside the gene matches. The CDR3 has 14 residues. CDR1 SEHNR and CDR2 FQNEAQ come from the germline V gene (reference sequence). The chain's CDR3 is CASETSGTLDEQYF. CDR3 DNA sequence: TGTGCCAGCGAGACTAGCGGGACCCTTGACGAGCAGTACTTC.

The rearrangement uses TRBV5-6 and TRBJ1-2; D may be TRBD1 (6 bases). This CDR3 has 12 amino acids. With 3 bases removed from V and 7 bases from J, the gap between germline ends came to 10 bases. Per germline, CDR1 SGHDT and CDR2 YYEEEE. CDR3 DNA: TGTGCCAGCAGCTCTCAGGGGATTGGCTACACCTTC. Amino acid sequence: CASSSQGIGYTF.

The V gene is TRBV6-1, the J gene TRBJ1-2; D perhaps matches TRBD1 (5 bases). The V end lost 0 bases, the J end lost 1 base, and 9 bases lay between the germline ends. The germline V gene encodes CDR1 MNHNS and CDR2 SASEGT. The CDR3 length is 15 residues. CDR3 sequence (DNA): TGTGCCAGCAGTGAAGCGTGGGGGGTTAACTATGGCTACACCTTC. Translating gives CASSEAWGVNYGYTF.

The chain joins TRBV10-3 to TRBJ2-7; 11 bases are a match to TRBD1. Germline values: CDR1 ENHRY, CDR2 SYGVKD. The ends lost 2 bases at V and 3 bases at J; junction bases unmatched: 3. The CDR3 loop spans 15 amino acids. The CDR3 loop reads CAISETGTGGYEQYF. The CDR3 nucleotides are TGTGCCATCAGTGAGACCGGGACAGGGGGCTACGAGCAGTACTTC.

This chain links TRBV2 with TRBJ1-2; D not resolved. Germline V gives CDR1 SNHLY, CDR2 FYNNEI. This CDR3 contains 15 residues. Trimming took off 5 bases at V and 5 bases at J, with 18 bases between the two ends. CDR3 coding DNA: TGTGCCAGCAGTCTCCAAGACGGTGGGCTATATGGCTACACCTTC. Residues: CASSLQDGGLYGYTF.

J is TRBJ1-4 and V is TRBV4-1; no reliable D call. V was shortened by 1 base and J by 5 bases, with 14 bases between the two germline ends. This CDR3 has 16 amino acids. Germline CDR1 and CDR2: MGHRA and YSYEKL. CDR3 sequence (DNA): TGCGCCAGCAGCCAAGCCGCGGGGAGTGCCAATGAAAAACTGTTTTTT. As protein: CASSQAAGSANEKLFF.

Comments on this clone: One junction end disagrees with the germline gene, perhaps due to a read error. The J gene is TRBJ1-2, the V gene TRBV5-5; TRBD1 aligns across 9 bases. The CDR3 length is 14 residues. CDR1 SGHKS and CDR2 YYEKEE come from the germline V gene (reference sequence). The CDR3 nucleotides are TGTGCCAGCAACTTGGGACAGGGCGTATTAGGCTACACCTTC. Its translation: CASNLGQGVLGYTF.

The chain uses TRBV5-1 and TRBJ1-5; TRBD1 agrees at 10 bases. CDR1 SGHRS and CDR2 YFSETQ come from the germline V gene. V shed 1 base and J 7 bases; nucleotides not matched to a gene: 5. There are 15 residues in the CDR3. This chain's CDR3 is CASSLTTGGTQPQHF. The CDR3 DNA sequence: TGCGCCAGCAGCTTGACGACAGGGGGCACGCAGCCCCAGCATTTT.

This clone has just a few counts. The CDR3 bases are TGTGCCAGCAGCTCAATAGGGGAACAGAGCTATGGCTACACCTTC. Translation: CASSSIGEQSYGYTF. The J gene is TRBJ1-2, the V gene TRBV5-6, with D possibly being TRBD1 (5 bases). The germline gives CDR1 SGHDT, CDR2 YYEEEE. Trimming left V 3 bases short and J 4 bases short, with 16 bases between. The CDR3 is 15 amino acids.

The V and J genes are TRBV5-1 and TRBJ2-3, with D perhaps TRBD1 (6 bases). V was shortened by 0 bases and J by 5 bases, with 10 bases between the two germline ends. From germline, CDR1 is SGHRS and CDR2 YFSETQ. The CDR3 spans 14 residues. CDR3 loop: CASSLGGPQDTQYF. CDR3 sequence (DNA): TGCGCCAGCAGCTTGGGGGGGCCCCAAGATACGCAGTATTTT.